This is a list of T cell receptor beta chains from one sample in a study of blood T cell repertoires in COVID-19. Data came from immunoSEQ multiplex PCR; TCRdb stores just in-frame clones and leaves some out. The profile shows about 230,000 clones, 70% to 90% of them singletons. The sequenced sample was peripheral blood. The source of these receptors is a man in his fifties or sixties with COVID-19, enrolled during active disease. Each CDR3 is given with its conserved first and last residue. The D gene is left open where the match is weak. Size is stated for part of the rows, as once, few or many counts, or as a class when the clone is expanded.

V gene,J gene,D gene,clone size,CDR3 protein,CDR3 DNA
TRBV18,TRBJ2-1,TRBD2,.,CASSPPIGRENEQFF,TGTGCCAGCTCACCACCCATCGGGAGGGAAAATGAGCAGTTCTTC
TRBV6-5,TRBJ2-7,.,.,CASTMTDKSSYEQYF,TGTGCCAGCACCATGACAGATAAAAGCTCCTACGAGCAGTACTTC
TRBV7-2,TRBJ1-1,.,.,CASSLGHRREAFF,TGTGCCAGCAGCTTAGGACACAGACGTGAAGCTTTCTTT
TRBV7-2,TRBJ2-7,.,.,CASSQGPPRSGEQYF,TGTGCCAGCAGCCAGGGCCCCCCCCGGAGTGGCGAGCAGTACTTC
TRBV11-2,TRBJ1-5,TRBD1,many,CASSPGTANQPQHF,TGTGCCAGCAGCCCGGGGACAGCTAATCAGCCCCAGCATTTT
TRBV12-5,TRBJ1-6,TRBD1,.,CASGFGTGFNSPLHF,TGTGCTAGTGGTTTTGGGACAGGGTTTAATTCACCCCTCCACTTT
TRBV6-6,TRBJ1-4,.,.,CASSYPGGFGEKLFF,TGTGCCAGCAGTTACCCCGGGGGGTTTGGTGAAAAACTGTTTTTT
TRBV14,TRBJ2-3,TRBD2,.,CASSQDPGTSGRRTDTQYF,TGTGCCAGCAGCCAAGATCCCGGGACTAGCGGGAGACGAACAGATACGCAGTATTTT
TRBV28,TRBJ2-4,TRBD1,.,CASRTSGQGGKNIQYF,TGTGCCAGCAGAACGTCCGGACAGGGTGGCAAAAACATTCAGTACTTC
TRBV5-1,TRBJ2-1,.,few,CASSLDGSPHNEQFF,TGCGCCAGCAGCTTGGACGGGAGTCCCCACAATGAGCAGTTCTTC
TRBV6-5,TRBJ2-7,TRBD2,.,CASTKLASGSYEQYF,TGTGCCAGCACCAAACTGGCTAGCGGGAGTTACGAGCAGTACTTC
TRBV15,TRBJ2-2,.,.,CATSKGDTGELFF,TGTGCCACCAGCAAGGGGGACACCGGGGAGCTGTTTTTT
TRBV9,TRBJ2-7,TRBD2,.,CASSSEWKAGGPIEQYF,TGTGCCAGCAGCTCCGAATGGAAAGCGGGAGGGCCGATTGAGCAGTACTTC
TRBV7-6,TRBJ2-1,.,.,CASSYGGLPNNEQFF,TGTGCCAGCAGCTATGGGGGACTTCCTAATAATGAGCAGTTCTTC
TRBV15,TRBJ2-4,TRBD1,.,CATSVPGTDKNIQYF,TGTGCCACCAGCGTCCCCGGGACAGACAAAAACATTCAGTACTTC
TRBV10-2,TRBJ2-1,TRBD1,.,CACGQVSYNEQFF,TGCGCCTGCGGACAGGTTAGCTACAATGAGCAGTTCTTC
TRBV11-3,TRBJ2-1,TRBD2,.,CASSPRGNSYNEQFF,TGTGCCAGCAGCCCGCGGGGGAACTCCTACAATGAGCAGTTCTTC
TRBV11-2,TRBJ1-5,.,.,CASSLDLGAPQHF,TGTGCCAGCAGCTTAGATCTAGGCGCGCCCCAGCATTTT
TRBV5-4,TRBJ2-1,.,.,CASKTGSSYNEQFF,TGTGCCAGCAAAACAGGGTCCTCCTACAATGAGCAGTTCTTC
TRBV6-5,TRBJ2-3,.,.,CASKGGGPPDTQYF,TGTGCCAGCAAAGGGGGAGGGCCGCCAGATACGCAGTATTTT
TRBV7-3,TRBJ2-3,.,once,CASSLTYGTDTQYF,TGTGCCAGCAGCTTAACTTATGGCACAGATACGCAGTATTTT
TRBV9,TRBJ1-5,TRBD1,few,CASSVQGDQPQHF,TGTGCCAGCAGCGTACAGGGGGATCAGCCCCAGCATTTT
TRBV5-1,TRBJ1-6,.,few,CASSLAPSGGNNSPLHF,TGCGCCAGCAGCTTGGCCCCTTCGGGGGGAAATAATTCACCCCTCCACTTT
TRBV11-2,TRBJ2-7,.,.,CASSLGPDTSYEQYF,TGTGCCAGCAGCTTAGGTCCCGACACCTCCTACGAGCAGTACTTC
TRBV11-3,TRBJ2-2,TRBD1,.,CASSPGQGMATNTGELFF,TGTGCCAGCAGCCCTGGACAGGGAATGGCGACGAACACCGGGGAGCTGTTTTTT
TRBV24-1,TRBJ2-3,.,.,CATSDPDSFTQYF,TGTGCCACCAGTGACCCGGACAGCTTTACGCAGTATTTT
TRBV9,TRBJ2-2,TRBD2,.,CASSDPPGLVGGELFF,TGTGCCAGCAGCGACCCGCCGGGACTAGTGGGTGGGGAGCTGTTTTTT
TRBV12-3/TRBV12-4,TRBJ1-2,.,.,CASSLEEGQGYTF,TGTGCCAGCAGTTTGGAGGAGGGTCAAGGCTACACCTTC
TRBV5-6,TRBJ2-1,TRBD1,.,CASSFGNDRGYNEQFF,TGTGCCAGCAGCTTCGGGAATGACAGGGGCTACAATGAGCAGTTCTTC
TRBV6-5,TRBJ1-1,.,.,CASSSDRMNTEAFF,TGTGCCAGCAGCTCCGACAGGATGAACACTGAAGCTTTCTTT
TRBV5-4,TRBJ2-1,.,.,CASSSGQKPYNEQFF,TGTGCCAGCAGCTCGGGACAAAAACCCTACAATGAGCAGTTCTTC
TRBV4-2,TRBJ2-3,TRBD2,.,CASSQETSGGSTDTQYF,TGTGCCAGCAGCCAAGAAACTAGCGGGGGGAGCACAGATACGCAGTATTTT
TRBV3-1/TRBV3-2,TRBJ2-5,.,.,CASSQGRETQYF,TGTGCCAGCAGCCAGGGCCGAGAGACCCAGTACTTC
TRBV11-2,TRBJ1-4,.,.,CASSTTGTRSEKLFF,TGTGCCAGCAGCACCACCGGGACACGGAGTGAAAAACTGTTTTTT
TRBV7-2,TRBJ1-1,TRBD1,.,CASSPYRGLNTEAFF,TGTGCCAGCAGCCCCTACAGGGGGCTGAACACTGAAGCTTTCTTT
TRBV5-1,TRBJ1-4,TRBD1,few,CASKPGTGKEKLFF,TGCGCCAGCAAACCCGGGACAGGAAAAGAAAAACTGTTTTTT
TRBV12-3/TRBV12-4,TRBJ2-7,TRBD1,.,CASRPGQVLEQYF,TGTGCCAGCAGACCGGGACAGGTGCTCGAGCAGTACTTC
TRBV28,TRBJ1-3,TRBD1,.,CASSPDRGVSGNTIYF,TGTGCCAGCAGTCCGGACAGGGGTGTATCTGGAAACACCATATATTTT
TRBV6-5,TRBJ1-2,TRBD1,.,CASSRTGWANYGYTF,TGTGCCAGCAGCAGGACAGGGTGGGCCAACTATGGCTACACCTTC
TRBV12-3/TRBV12-4,TRBJ1-2,.,.,CASSFGEQGYTF,TGTGCCAGCAGTTTCGGGGAACAGGGCTACACCTTC
TRBV10-1,TRBJ2-2,.,.,CASSVANTGELFF,TGCGCGAGTAGCGTCGCGAACACCGGGGAGCTGTTTTTT
TRBV3-1/TRBV3-2,TRBJ2-3,TRBD2,few,CASSQSGSWTDTQYF,TGTGCCAGCAGCCAAAGCGGGAGCTGGACAGATACGCAGTATTTT
TRBV7-2,TRBJ2-1,TRBD2,.,CASSLTFGGGNEQFF,TGTGCCAGCAGCTTGACCTTCGGGGGGGGCAATGAGCAGTTCTTC
TRBV4-1,TRBJ2-1,TRBD1,.,CASSQDQAGGLGEQFF,TGCGCCAGCAGCCAAGATCAGGCAGGGGGTCTAGGTGAGCAGTTCTTC
TRBV9,TRBJ2-6,TRBD2,.,CASSGSGVSSGANVLTF,TGTGCCAGCAGCGGCAGCGGGGTAAGCTCTGGGGCCAACGTCCTGACTTTC
TRBV7-2,TRBJ1-1,TRBD1,few,CASSPWDSYDAFF,TGTGCCAGCAGCCCTTGGGACAGCTATGATGCTTTCTTT
TRBV3-1/TRBV3-2,TRBJ1-2,.,.,CASSQGSQRTDGYTF,TGTGCCAGCAGCCAAGGATCGCAGAGGACTGATGGCTACACCTTC
TRBV27,TRBJ2-1,TRBD2,.,CASSWRLAGDYNEQFF,TGTGCCAGCAGTTGGCGACTAGCGGGGGACTACAATGAGCAGTTCTTC
TRBV27,TRBJ2-1,.,.,CASSLIAGAYNEQFF,TGTGCCAGCAGTTTAATCGCCGGGGCCTACAATGAGCAGTTCTTC
TRBV6-5,TRBJ2-2,TRBD2,.,CASSRTSTNTGELFF,TGTGCCAGCAGTAGGACTAGCACGAACACCGGGGAGCTGTTTTTT
TRBV7-9,TRBJ2-1,.,.,CASSKDSTYNEQFF,TGTGCCAGCAGCAAGGACAGCACCTACAATGAGCAGTTCTTC
TRBV4-2,TRBJ2-2,TRBD1,once,CASSQTTGQGTGELFF,TGTGCCAGCAGCCAAACAACGGGACAGGGAACCGGGGAGCTGTTTTTT
TRBV4-3,TRBJ2-3,.,.,CASSQQYGTDTQYF,TGCGCCAGCAGCCAGCAGTACGGGACAGATACGCAGTATTTT
TRBV2,TRBJ1-1,.,.,CASKRDNSDTEAFF,TGTGCCAGCAAGAGGGACAATTCGGACACTGAAGCTTTCTTT
TRBV3-1/TRBV3-2,TRBJ2-3,TRBD2,.,CASSTSGTDTQYF,TGTGCCAGCTCGACTAGCGGGACAGATACGCAGTATTTT